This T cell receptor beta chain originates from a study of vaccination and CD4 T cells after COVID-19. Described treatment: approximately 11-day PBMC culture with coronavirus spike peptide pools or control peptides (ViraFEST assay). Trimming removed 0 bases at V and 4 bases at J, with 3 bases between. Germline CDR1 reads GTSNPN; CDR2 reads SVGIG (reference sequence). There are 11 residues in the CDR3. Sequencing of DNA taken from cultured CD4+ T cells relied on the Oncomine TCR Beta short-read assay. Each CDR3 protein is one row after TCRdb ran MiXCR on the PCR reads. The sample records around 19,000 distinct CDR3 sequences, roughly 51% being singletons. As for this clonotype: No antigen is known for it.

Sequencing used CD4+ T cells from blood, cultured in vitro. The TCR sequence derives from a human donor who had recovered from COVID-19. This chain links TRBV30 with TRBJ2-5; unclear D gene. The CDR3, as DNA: TGTGCCTGGAGTGTAAGAGAGACCCAGTACTTC. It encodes CAWSVRETQYF.